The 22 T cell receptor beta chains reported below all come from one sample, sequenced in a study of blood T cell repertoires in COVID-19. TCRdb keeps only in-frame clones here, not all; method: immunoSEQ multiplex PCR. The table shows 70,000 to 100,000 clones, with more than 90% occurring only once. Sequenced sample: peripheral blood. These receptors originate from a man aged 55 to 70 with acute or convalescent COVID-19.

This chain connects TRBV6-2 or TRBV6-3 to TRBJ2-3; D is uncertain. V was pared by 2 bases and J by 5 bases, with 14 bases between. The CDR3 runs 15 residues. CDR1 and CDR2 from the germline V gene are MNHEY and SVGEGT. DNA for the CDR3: TGTGCCAGCAGTTACCGGGTTGGCTTGGAAGATACGCAGTATTTT. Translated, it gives CASSYRVGLEDTQYF.

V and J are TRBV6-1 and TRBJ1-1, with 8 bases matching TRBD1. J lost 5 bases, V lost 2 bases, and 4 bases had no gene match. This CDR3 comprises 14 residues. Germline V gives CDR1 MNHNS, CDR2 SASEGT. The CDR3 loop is CASSEQGARTEAFF. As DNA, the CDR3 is TGTGCCAGCAGTGAACAGGGGGCAAGAACTGAAGCTTTCTTT.

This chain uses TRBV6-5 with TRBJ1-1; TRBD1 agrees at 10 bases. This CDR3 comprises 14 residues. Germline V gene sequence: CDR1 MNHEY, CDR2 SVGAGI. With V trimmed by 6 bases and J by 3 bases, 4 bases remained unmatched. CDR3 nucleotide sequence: TGTGCCAGCAGAGAGACAGGGGGCTACACTGAAGCTTTCTTT. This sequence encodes CASRETGGYTEAFF.

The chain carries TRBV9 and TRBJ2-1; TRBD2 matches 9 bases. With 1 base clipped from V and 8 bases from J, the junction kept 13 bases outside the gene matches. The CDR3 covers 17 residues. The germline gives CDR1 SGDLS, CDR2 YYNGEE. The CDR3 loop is CASSVQPSSGRIHEQFF. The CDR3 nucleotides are TGTGCCAGCAGCGTACAACCGTCCAGCGGGAGGATCCATGAGCAGTTCTTC. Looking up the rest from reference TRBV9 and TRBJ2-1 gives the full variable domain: DSGVTQTPKHLITATGQRVTLRCSPRSGDLSVYWYQQSLDQGLQFLIQYYNGEERAKGNILERFSAQQFPDLHSELNLSSLELGDSALYFCASSVQPSSGRIHEQFFGPGTRLTVL.

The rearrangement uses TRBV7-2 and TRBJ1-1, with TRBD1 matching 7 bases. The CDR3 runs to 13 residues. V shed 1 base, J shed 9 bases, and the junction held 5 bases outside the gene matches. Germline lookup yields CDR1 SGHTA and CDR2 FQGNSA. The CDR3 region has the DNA TGTGCCAGCAGCTTAGAGGGGGACAGCAAAGCTTTCTTT. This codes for CASSLEGDSKAFF.

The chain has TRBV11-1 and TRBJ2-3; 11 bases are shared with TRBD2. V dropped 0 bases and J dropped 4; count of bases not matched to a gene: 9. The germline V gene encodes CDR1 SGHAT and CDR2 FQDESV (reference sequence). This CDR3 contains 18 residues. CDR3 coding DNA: TGTGCCAGCAGCTTAGCAGGGGGGGGACTAGCGGATCCAGATACGCAGTATTTT. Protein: CASSLAGGGLADPDTQYF. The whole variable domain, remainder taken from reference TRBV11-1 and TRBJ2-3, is EAEVAQSPRYKITEKSQAVAFWCDPISGHATLYWYRQILGQGPELLVQFQDESVVDDSQLPKDRFSAERLKGVDSTLKIQPAELGDSAMYLCASSLAGGGLADPDTQYFGPGTRLTVL.

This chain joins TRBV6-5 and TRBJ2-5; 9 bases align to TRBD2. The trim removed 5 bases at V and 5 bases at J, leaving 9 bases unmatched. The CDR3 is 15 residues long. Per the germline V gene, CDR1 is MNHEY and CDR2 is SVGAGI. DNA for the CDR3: TGTGCCAGCAGTCCGGCGGCGGGAGGGCAGGAGACCCAGTACTTC. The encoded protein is CASSPAAGGQETQYF.

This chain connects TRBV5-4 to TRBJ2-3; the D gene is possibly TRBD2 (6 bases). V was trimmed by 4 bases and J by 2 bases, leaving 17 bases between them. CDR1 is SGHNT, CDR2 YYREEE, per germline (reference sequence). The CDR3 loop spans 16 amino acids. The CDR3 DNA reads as TGTGCCAGCAGCCGACCGGGACTCTCCTCCACAGATACGCAGTATTTT. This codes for CASSRPGLSSTDTQYF.

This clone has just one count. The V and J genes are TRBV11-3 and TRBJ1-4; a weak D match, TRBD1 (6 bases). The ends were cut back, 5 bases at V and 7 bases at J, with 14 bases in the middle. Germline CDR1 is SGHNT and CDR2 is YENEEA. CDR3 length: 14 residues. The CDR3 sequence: CASSETRGGEKLFF. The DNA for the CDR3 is TGTGCCAGCAGCGAAACCAGAGGGGGTGAAAAACTGTTTTTT.

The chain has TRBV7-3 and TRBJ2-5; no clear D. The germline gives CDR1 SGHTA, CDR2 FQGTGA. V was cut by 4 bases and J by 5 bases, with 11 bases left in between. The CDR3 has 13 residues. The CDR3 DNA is TGTGCCAGCAGCTCGGGTCCTGGCGAGACCCAGTACTTC. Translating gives CASSSGPGETQYF.

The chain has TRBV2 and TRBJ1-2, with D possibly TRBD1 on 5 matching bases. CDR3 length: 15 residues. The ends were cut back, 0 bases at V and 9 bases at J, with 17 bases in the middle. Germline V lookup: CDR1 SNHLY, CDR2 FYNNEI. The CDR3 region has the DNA TGTGCCAGCAGTGAAGCGCAAGTGGGGCGAAGCAGCTACACCTTC. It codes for CASSEAQVGRSSYTF.

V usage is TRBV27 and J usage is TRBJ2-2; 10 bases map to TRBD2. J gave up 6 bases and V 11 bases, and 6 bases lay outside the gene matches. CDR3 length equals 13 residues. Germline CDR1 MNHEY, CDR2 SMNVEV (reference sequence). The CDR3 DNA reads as TGTGCCTCCCAGCGGGAGGGTGCCGGGGAGCTGTTTTTT. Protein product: CASQREGAGELFF.

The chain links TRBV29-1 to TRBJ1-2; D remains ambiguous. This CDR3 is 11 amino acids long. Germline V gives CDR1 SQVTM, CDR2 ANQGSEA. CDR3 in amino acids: CTTRESYGYTF. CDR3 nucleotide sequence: TGCACCACACGGGAAAGCTATGGCTACACCTTC. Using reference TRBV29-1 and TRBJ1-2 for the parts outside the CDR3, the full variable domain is SAVISQKPSRDICQRGTSLTIQCQVDSQVTMMFWYRQQPGQSLTLIATANQGSEATYESGFVIDKFPISRPNLTFSTLTVSNMSPEDSSIYLCTTRESYGYTFGSGTRLTVV.

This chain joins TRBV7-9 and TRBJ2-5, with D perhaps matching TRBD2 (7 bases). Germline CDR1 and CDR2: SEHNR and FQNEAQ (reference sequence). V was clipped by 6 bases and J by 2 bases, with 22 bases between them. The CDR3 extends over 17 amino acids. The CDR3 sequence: CASRRGGGQTSQETQYF. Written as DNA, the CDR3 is TGTGCCAGCAGAAGGGGAGGGGGGCAGACTTCACAAGAGACCCAGTACTTC. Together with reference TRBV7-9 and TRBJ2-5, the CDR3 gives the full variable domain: DTGVSQNPRHKITKRGQNVTFRCDPISEHNRLYWYRQTLGQGPEFLTYFQNEAQLEKSRLLSDRFSAERPKGSFSTLEIQRTEQGDSAMYLCASRRGGGQTSQETQYFGPGTRLLVL.

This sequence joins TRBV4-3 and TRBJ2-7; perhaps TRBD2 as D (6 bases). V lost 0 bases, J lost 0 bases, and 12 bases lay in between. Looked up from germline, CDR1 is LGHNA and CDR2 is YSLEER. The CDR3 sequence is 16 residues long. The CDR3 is CASSQEPGVSSYEQYF. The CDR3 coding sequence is TGCGCCAGCAGCCAAGAACCGGGGGTTAGCTCCTACGAGCAGTACTTC.

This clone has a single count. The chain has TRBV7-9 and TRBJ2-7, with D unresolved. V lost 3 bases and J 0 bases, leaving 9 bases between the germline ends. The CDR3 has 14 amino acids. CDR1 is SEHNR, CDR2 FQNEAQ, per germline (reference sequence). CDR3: CASSLTLRSYEQYF. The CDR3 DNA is TGTGCCAGCAGCTTGACATTGCGCTCCTACGAGCAGTACTTC.

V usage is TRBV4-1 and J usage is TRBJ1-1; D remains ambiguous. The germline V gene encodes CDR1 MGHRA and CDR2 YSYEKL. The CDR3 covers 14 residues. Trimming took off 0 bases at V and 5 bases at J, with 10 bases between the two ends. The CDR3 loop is CASSQDPQNTEAFF. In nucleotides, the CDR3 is TGCGCCAGCAGCCAAGATCCTCAGAATACTGAAGCTTTCTTT.

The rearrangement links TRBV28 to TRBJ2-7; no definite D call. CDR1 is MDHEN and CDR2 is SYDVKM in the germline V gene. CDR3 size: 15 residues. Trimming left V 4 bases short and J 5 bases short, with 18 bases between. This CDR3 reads CASSSPRLLSHEQYF. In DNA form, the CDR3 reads TGTGCCAGCAGTTCTCCTAGACTGCTCAGCCACGAGCAGTACTTC.

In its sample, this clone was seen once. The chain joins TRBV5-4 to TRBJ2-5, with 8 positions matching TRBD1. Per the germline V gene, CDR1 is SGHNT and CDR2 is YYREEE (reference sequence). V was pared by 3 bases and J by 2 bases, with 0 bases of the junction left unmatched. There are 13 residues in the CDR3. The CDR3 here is CASSWDRQETQYF. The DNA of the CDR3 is TGTGCCAGCAGCTGGGACAGGCAAGAGACCCAGTACTTC.

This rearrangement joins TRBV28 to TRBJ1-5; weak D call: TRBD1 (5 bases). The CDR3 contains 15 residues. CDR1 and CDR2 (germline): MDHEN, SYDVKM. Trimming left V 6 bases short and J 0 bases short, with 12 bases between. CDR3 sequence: CASREQVYSNQPQHF. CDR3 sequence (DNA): TGTGCCAGCAGAGAACAGGTTTATAGCAATCAGCCCCAGCATTTT.

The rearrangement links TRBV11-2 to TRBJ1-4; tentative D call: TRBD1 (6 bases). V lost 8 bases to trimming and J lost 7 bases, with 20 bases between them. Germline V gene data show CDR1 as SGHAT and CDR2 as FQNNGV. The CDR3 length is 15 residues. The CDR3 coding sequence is TGTGCCAGCGCCTCCCGGGGGGCGCAGGGTGAAAAACTGTTTTTT. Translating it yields CASASRGAQGEKLFF.

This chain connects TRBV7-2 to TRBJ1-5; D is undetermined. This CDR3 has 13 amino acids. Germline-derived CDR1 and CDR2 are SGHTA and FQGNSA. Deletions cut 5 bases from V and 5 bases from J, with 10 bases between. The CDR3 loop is CASSRELDQPQHF. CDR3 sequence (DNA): TGTGCCAGCAGCCGGGAATTAGATCAGCCCCAGCATTTT.